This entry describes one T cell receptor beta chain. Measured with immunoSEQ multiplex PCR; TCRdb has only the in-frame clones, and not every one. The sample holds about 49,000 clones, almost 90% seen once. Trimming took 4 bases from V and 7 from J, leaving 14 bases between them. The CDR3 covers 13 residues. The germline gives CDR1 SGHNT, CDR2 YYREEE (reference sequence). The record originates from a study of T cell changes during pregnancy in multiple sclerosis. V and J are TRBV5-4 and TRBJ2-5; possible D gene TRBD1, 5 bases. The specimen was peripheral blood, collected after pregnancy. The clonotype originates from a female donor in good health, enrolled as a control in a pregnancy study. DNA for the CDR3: TGTGCCAGCAGCCCCCGGCAGGGTTCGACCCAGTACTTC. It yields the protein CASSPRQGSTQYF.